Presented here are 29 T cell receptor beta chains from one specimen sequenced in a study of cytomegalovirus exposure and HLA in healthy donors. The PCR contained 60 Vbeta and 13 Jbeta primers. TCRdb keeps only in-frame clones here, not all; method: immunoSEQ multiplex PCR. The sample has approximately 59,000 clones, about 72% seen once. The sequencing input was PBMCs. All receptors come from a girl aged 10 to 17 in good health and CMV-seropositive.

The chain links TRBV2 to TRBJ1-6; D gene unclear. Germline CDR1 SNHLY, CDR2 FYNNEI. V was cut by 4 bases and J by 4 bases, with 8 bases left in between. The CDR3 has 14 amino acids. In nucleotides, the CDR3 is TGTGCCAGCAGTGGAGGTGATTATAATTCACCCCTCCACTTT. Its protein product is CASSGGDYNSPLHF. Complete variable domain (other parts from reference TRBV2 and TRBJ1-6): EPEVTQTPSHQVTQMGQEVILRCVPISNHLYFYWYRQILGQKVEFLVSFYNNEISEKSEIFDDQFSVERPDGSNFTLKIRSTKLEDSAMYFCASSGGDYNSPLHFGNGTRLTVT.

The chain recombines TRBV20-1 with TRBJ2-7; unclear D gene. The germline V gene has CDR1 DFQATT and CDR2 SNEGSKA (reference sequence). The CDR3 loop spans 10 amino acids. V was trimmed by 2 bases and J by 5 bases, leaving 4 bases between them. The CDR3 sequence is CSARLDEQYF. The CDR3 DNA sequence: TGCAGTGCTAGACTCGACGAGCAGTACTTC.

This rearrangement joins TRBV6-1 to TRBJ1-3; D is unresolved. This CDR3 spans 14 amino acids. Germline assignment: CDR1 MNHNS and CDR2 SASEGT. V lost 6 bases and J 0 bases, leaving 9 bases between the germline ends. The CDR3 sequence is CASSQLSSGNTIYF. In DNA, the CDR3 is TGTGCCAGCAGCCAGTTAAGCTCTGGAAACACCATATATTTT.

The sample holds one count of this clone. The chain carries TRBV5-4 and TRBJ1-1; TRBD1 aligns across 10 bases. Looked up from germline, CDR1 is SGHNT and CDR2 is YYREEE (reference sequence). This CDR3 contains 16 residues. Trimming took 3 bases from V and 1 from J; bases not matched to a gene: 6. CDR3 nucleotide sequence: TGTGCCAGCAGCTCCGGGACAGGGGCGAAGAACACTGAAGCTTTCTTT. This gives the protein CASSSGTGAKNTEAFF.

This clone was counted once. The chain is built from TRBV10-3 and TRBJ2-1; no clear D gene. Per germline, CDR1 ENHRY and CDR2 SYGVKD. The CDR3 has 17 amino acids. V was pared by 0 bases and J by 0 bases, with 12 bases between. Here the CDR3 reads CAISESVGRNSYNEQFF. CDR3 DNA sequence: TGTGCCATCAGTGAGTCGGTGGGCCGGAACTCCTACAATGAGCAGTTCTTC.

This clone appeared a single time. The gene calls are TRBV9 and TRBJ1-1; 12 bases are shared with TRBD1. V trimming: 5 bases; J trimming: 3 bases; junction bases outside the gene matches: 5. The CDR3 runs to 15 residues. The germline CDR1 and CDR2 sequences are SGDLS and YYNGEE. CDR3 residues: CASRGQGALDTEAFF. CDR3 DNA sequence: TGTGCCAGCAGGGGACAGGGGGCGTTGGACACTGAAGCTTTCTTT.

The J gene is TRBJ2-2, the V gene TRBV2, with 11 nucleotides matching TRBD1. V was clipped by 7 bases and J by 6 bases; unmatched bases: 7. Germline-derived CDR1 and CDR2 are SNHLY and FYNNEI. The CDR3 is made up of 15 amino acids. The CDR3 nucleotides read TGTGCCAGCAAGGGGGACAGGGGGGAATCCGGGGAGCTGTTTTTT. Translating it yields CASKGDRGESGELFF.

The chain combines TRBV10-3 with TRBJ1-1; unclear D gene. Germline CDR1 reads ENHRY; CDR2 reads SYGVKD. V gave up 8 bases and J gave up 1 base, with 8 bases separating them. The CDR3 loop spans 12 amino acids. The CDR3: CAIGRENTEAFF. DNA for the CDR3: TGTGCCATCGGGAGGGAGAACACTGAAGCTTTCTTT.

This chain's CDR3 is CASSLPPDEKLFF. CDR3 coding DNA: TGCGCCAGCAGCTTGCCTCCAGATGAAAAACTGTTTTTT. The V call is TRBV5-1, the J call TRBJ1-4; D call uncertain. Per the germline V gene, CDR1 is SGHRS and CDR2 is YFSETQ. The V end lost 1 base, the J end lost 6 bases, and 7 bases lay between the germline ends. The CDR3 is made up of 13 amino acids.

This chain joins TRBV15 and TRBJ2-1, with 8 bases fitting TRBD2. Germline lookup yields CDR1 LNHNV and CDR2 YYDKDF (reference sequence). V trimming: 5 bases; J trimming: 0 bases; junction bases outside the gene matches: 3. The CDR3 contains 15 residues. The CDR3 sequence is CATSVGTSSYNEQFF. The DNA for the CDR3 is TGTGCCACCAGCGTCGGGACTAGCTCCTACAATGAGCAGTTCTTC. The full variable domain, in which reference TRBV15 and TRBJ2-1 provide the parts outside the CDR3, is DAMVIQNPRYQVTQFGKPVTLSCSQTLNHNVMYWYQQKSSQAPKLLFHYYDKDFNNEADTPDNFQSRRPNTSFCFLDIRSPGLGDTAMYLCATSVGTSSYNEQFFGPGTRLTVL.

The CDR3 reads CASSQDKESTDTQYF. The CDR3 DNA reads as TGCGCCAGCAGCCAAGATAAGGAGAGCACAGATACGCAGTATTTT. The genes are TRBV4-3 and TRBJ2-3, with unresolved D. Germline V CDR1 and CDR2: LGHNA, YSLEER. The CDR3 covers 15 residues. V was pared by 0 bases and J by 0 bases, with 7 bases between.

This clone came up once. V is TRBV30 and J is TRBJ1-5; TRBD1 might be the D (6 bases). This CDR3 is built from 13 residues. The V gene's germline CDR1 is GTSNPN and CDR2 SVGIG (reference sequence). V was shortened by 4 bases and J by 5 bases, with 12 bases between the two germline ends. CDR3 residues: CAWNREGDQPQHF. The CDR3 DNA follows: TGTGCCTGGAACAGGGAGGGGGATCAGCCCCAGCATTTT. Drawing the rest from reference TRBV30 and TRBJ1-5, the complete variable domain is SQTIHQWPATLVQPVGSPLSLECTVEGTSNPNLYWYRQAAGRGLQLLFYSVGIGQISSEVPQNLSASRPQDRQFILSSKKLLLSDSGFYLCAWNREGDQPQHFGDGTRLSIL.

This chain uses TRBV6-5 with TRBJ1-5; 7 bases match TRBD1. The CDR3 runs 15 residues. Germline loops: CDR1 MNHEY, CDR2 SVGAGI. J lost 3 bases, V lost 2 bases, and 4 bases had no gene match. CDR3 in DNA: TGTGCCAGCAGTTACGGCAGGGGGTTCAATCAGCCCCAGCATTTT. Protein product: CASSYGRGFNQPQHF.

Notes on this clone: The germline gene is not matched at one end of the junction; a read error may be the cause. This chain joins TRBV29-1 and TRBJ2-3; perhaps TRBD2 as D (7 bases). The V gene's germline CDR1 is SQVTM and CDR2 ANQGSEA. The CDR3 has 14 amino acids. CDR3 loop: CSVEGGRGADTQYF. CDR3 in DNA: TGCAGCGTCGAAGGGGGGAGGGGGGCAGATACGCAGTATTTT.

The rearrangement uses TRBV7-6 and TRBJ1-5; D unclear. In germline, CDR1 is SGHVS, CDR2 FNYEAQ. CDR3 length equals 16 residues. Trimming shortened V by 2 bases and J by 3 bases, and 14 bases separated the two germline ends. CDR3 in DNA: TGTGCCAGCAGCTTATATGCCGGGGTTGTCAATCAGCCCCAGCATTTT. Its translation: CASSLYAGVVNQPQHF.

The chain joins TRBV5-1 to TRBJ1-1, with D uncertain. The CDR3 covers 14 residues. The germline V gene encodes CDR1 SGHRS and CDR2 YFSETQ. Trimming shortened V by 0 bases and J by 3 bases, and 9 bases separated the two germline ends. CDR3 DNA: TGCGCCAGCAGCTTGGGGGGAGATGACACTGAAGCTTTCTTT. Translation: CASSLGGDDTEAFF.

CDR3 nucleotide sequence: TGTGCCAGTAGTGCGGGACTACTCACAGATACGCAGTATTTT. Its translation: CASSAGLLTDTQYF. This chain connects TRBV19 to TRBJ2-3, with TRBD2 matching over 7 bases. The length of the CDR3 is 14 residues. Losses at the gene ends were 5 bases for V and 2 bases for J; bases not matched to a gene: 4. Germline CDR1 is LNHDA and CDR2 is SQIVND (reference sequence).

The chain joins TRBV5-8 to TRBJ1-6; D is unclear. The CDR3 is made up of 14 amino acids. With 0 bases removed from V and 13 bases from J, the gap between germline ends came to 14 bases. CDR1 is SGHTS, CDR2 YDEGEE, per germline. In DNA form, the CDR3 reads TGTGCCAGCAGCTTGGGGCAGCCCGGGATTCCCCTCCACTTT. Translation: CASSLGQPGIPLHF. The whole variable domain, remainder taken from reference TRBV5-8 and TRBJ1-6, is EAGVTQSPTHLIKTRGQQATLRCSPISGHTSVYWYQQALGLGLQFLLWYDEGEERNRGNFPPRFSGRQFPNYSSELNVNALELEDSALYLCASSLGQPGIPLHFGNGTRLTVT.

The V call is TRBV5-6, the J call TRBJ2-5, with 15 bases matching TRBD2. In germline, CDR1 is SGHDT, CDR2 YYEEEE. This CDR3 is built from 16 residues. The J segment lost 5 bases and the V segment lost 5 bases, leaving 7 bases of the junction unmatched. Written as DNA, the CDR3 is TGTGCCAGCAGAAAAACCGGGACTAGCGGGGGGGAGACCCAGTACTTC. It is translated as CASRKTGTSGGETQYF.

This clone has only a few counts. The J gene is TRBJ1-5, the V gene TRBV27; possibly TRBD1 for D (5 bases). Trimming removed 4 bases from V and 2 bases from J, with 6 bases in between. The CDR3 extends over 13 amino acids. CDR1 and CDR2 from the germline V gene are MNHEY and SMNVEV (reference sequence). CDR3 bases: TGTGCCAGCAGTTCAGGGCGCAATCAGCCCCAGCATTTT. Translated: CASSSGRNQPQHF.

CDR3 region: CASNRVGNEQFF. CDR3 sequence (DNA): TGTGCCAGCAACCGAGTCGGCAATGAGCAGTTCTTC. This chain uses TRBV6-1 with TRBJ2-1, with no clear D. With 7 bases removed from V and 6 bases from J, the gap between germline ends came to 10 bases. The CDR3 sequence is 12 residues long. The germline V gene encodes CDR1 MNHNS and CDR2 SASEGT.

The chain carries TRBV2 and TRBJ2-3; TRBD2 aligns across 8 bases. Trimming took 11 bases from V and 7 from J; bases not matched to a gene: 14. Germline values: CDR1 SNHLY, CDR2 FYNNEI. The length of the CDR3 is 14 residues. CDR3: CAGLFGGGRNTQYF. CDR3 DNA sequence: TGTGCCGGACTGTTCGGGGGGGGCCGGAATACGCAGTATTTT.

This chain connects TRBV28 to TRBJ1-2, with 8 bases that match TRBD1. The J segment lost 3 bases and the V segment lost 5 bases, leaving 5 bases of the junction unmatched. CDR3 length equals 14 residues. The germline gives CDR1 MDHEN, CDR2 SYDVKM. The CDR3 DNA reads TGTGCCAGCAGTACCGGACAGGGCGACTATGGCTACACCTTC. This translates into CASSTGQGDYGYTF.

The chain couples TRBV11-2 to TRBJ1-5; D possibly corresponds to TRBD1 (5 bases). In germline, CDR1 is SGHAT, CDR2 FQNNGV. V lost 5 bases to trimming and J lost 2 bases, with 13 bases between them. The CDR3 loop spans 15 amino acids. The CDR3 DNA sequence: TGTGCCAGCAGCGGCGGGACGCCTGGCAATCAGCCCCAGCATTTT. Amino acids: CASSGGTPGNQPQHF.

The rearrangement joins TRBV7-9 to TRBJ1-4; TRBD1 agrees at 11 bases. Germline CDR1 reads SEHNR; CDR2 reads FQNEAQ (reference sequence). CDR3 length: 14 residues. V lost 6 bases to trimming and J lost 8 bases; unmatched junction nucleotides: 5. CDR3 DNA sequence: TGTGCCAGCAGAAGGACAGGGGGCGAGGAAAAACTGTTTTTT. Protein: CASRRTGGEEKLFF.

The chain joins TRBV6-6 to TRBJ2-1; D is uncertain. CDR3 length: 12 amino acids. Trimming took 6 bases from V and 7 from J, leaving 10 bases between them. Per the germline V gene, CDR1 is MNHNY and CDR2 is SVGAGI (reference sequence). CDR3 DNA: TGTGCCAGCAGCGCCTACGGGAATGAGCAGTTCTTC. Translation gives CASSAYGNEQFF.

This CDR3 is CASSLQPGQGYEQYF. The CDR3 bases are TGCGCCAGCAGCCTCCAACCTGGACAGGGCTATGAGCAGTACTTC. V and J are TRBV5-1 and TRBJ2-7, with 8 bases lining up with TRBD1. This CDR3 spans 15 amino acids. Germline V lookup: CDR1 SGHRS, CDR2 YFSETQ. Trimming cost V 4 bases and J 7 bases; bases outside gene matches: 13.

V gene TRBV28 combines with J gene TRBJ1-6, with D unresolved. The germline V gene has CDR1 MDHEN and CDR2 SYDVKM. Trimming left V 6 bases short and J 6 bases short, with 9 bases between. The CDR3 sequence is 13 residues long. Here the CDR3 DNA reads TGTGCCAGCAGCTTGGGAGGTAATTCACCCCTCCACTTT. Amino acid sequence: CASSLGGNSPLHF.

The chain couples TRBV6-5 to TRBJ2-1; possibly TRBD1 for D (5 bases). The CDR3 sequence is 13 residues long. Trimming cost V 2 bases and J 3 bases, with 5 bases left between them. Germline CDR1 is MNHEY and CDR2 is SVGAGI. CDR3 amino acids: CASSYTGYNEQFF. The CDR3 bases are TGTGCCAGCAGTTACACAGGCTACAATGAGCAGTTCTTC.